The 14 T cell receptor beta chains below all came from one sample that was sequenced in a study of T-cell memory formation after mild COVID-19. TCRdb re-analysed the 5' RACE reads in MiXCR, keeping a single row per CDR3 protein. Of more than 200,000 distinct CDR3 sequences listed, about a sixth were seen once; the top ten hold 3% to 4.5%. What was sequenced was PBMCs or a T cell subset sorted from them (not recorded which). The receptors here all came from a man between 18 and 29 years old who had mild COVID-19 (a few samples of this study predate the infection). Cell type and time point are not known.

This clonotype was counted ten times or more. V and J are TRBV20-1 and TRBJ2-5; D possibly corresponds to TRBD1 (6 bases). Between the trimmed V and J ends, which lost 6 bases and 2 bases, there was a span of 13 bases. CDR3 length: 13 residues. Germline assignment: CDR1 DFQATT and CDR2 SNEGSKA (reference sequence). The DNA of the CDR3 is TGCAGTGCAGCCCAAGGGGGTCAAGAGACCCAGTACTTC. Its translation is CSAAQGGQETQYF.

This clonotype was picked up a small number of times. V usage is TRBV9 and J usage is TRBJ2-3; 11 nucleotides agree with TRBD2. The germline V gene has CDR1 SGDLS and CDR2 YYNGEE. The CDR3 loop spans 17 amino acids. Trimming removed 0 bases from V and 4 bases from J; junction bases left unmatched: 7. Here the CDR3 reads CASSVGTSGGQSDTQYF. The CDR3 DNA sequence: TGTGCCAGCAGCGTAGGTACTAGCGGGGGTCAATCAGATACGCAGTATTTT.

This clonotype showed up just a few times. The J gene is TRBJ2-7, the V gene TRBV18, with a weak D call TRBD1 (6 bases). Germline CDR1 is KGHSH and CDR2 is LQKENI. V shed 4 bases and J shed 3 bases, with 16 bases lying between them. This CDR3 is built from 15 residues. The chain's CDR3 is CASSQTTGTFYEQYV. The DNA for the CDR3 is TGTGCCAGCTCACAAACGACAGGAACCTTCTACGAGCAGTACGTC.

This clonotype was seen a few times. The chain employs TRBV4-1 and TRBJ2-5, with 9 nucleotides matching TRBD2. From germline, CDR1 is MGHRA and CDR2 YSYEKL. This CDR3 has 16 amino acids. J gave up 1 base and V 1 base, and 4 bases lay outside the gene matches. CDR3 amino acids: CASSQGPSGAQETQYF. The CDR3 DNA sequence: TGCGCCAGCAGCCAAGGTCCTAGCGGGGCCCAAGAGACCCAGTACTTC.

The rearrangement joins TRBV4-3 to TRBJ1-2, with TRBD1 as a possible D gene (6 bases). The germline V and J ends were trimmed by 3 bases and 6 bases, with 17 bases remaining between them. Germline V CDR1 and CDR2: LGHNA, YSLEER. This CDR3 comprises 15 residues. The CDR3 sequence is CASSQGRGRGDGYTF. CDR3 bases: TGCGCCAGCAGCCAGGGCCGGGGCAGGGGTGATGGCTACACCTTC.

The V call is TRBV12-3 or TRBV12-4, the J call TRBJ2-7; the match to TRBD2 covers 10 bases. The V and J ends lost 5 bases and 5 bases, in that order; junction bases with no gene match: 12. The CDR3 consists of 16 residues. The CDR3 bases are TGTGCCAGCAGTCGCCCAACCATAGCGGGGGGCAACGAGCAGTACTTC. This encodes CASSRPTIAGGNEQYF.

Concerning this clonotype: An end of the junction does not agree with germline; a read error may underlie this. The chain has TRBV15 and TRBJ1-1; 9 nucleotides align to TRBD1. This CDR3 has 15 amino acids. The germline V gene encodes CDR1 LNHNV and CDR2 YYDKDF (reference sequence). The CDR3 protein is CATSRVDRGSTESFF. CDR3 coding DNA: TGTGCCACCAGCAGAGTCGACAGGGGGTCCACTGAATCTTTCTTT.

This clonotype turned up a few times. The V gene is TRBV30, the J gene TRBJ1-1; D ambiguous. CDR1 GTSNPN and CDR2 SVGIG come from the germline V gene (reference sequence). This CDR3 region has 11 residues. Trimming left V 2 bases short and J 7 bases short, with 8 bases between. The CDR3 loop is CAWSRSGEAFF. CDR3 nucleotides: TGTGCCTGGAGTCGAAGTGGTGAAGCTTTCTTT.

There are a few counts of this clonotype. The rearrangement uses TRBV4-1 and TRBJ2-5, with D possibly called TRBD1 or TRBD2 (7 bases each). This CDR3 has 15 amino acids. Germline values: CDR1 MGHRA, CDR2 YSYEKL. Deletions cut 3 bases from V and 3 bases from J, with 14 bases between. CDR3 region: CASSQPTGREETQYF. CDR3 nucleotides: TGCGCCAGCAGCCAGCCGACAGGGAGGGAAGAGACCCAGTACTTC.

This clonotype was seen repeatedly, ten times or more. The chain combines TRBV25-1 with TRBJ1-1, with 7 positions matching TRBD1. The J segment lost 5 bases and the V segment lost 5 bases, leaving 5 bases of the junction unmatched. Per the germline V gene, CDR1 is MGHDK and CDR2 is SYGVNS. This CDR3 has 13 residues. DNA of the CDR3: TGTGCCAGCAGTAAGGGACAGAGGACTGAAGCTTTCTTT. This sequence encodes CASSKGQRTEAFF.

The V gene is TRBV7-3, the J gene TRBJ2-1; D is ambiguous. CDR3 size: 14 residues. Germline lookup yields CDR1 SGHTA and CDR2 FQGTGA. The V end lost 1 base, the J end lost 9 bases, and 13 bases lay between the germline ends. The CDR3 coding sequence is TGTGCCAGCAGCTTAAATCGGGTGGCCGGTGAGCAGTTCTTC. It translates to CASSLNRVAGEQFF.

V usage is TRBV5-1 and J usage is TRBJ1-3, with D tentatively TRBD1 (5 bases). Germline V gene lookup returns CDR1 SGHRS and CDR2 YFSETQ. Trimming cost V 8 bases and J 0 bases, with 9 bases left between them. The CDR3 covers 13 residues. CDR3 region: CASRGFSGNTIYF. CDR3 bases: TGCGCCAGTCGGGGGTTCTCTGGAAACACCATATATTTT.

This clonotype showed up many times. The V gene is TRBV7-2, the J gene TRBJ2-5, with 9 bases lining up with TRBD2. The length of the CDR3 is 14 residues. CDR1 is SGHTA, CDR2 FQGNSA, per germline. J was trimmed by 5 bases and V by 6 bases; bases with no gene match: 7. CDR3 DNA: TGTGCCAGCAGTCTCGGGACTAGCAGGGAGACCCAGTACTTC. Its protein product is CASSLGTSRETQYF.

The sample holds a few counts of this clonotype. The chain employs TRBV5-1 and TRBJ1-2, with a weak D call TRBD1 (6 bases). The germline V gene has CDR1 SGHRS and CDR2 YFSETQ. The CDR3 totals 14 residues. Trimming removed 4 bases at V and 2 bases at J, with 12 bases between. DNA of the CDR3: TGCGCCAGCAGCCGGACAGCGCAGAACTATGGCTACACCTTC. Protein sequence: CASSRTAQNYGYTF.